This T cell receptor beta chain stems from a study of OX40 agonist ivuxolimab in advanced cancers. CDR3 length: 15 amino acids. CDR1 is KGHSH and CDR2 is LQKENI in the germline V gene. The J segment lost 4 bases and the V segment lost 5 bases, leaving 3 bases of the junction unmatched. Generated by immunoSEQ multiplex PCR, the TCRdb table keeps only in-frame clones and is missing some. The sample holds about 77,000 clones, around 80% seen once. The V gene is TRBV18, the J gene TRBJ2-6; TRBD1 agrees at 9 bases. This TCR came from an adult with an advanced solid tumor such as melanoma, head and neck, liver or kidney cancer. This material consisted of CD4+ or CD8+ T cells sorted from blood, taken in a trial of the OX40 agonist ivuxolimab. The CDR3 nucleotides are TGTGCCAGCTCAGCACAGGGGGCCGGGGCCAACGTCCTGACTTTC. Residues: CASSAQGAGANVLTF.